This paragraph covers one TCR beta chain sequence. This entry belongs to a study of post-analysis software for immune sequencing data. Unique molecular identifiers had been added to the TCR beta cDNA libraries. TCRdb analysed the PCR reads with MiXCR anew, one entry per CDR3 protein. The sample yields about 560,000 distinct CDR3 sequences, around 40% seen once. The specimen sequenced was blood. The TCR sequence derives from a girl aged 5 to 17 with multiple sclerosis.

The CDR3 protein is CAASTNQPQHF. The CDR3 DNA reads as TGTGCCGCCAGTACCAATCAGCCCCAGCATTTT. The chain combines TRBV6-1 with TRBJ1-5, with D hard to call. This CDR3 is built from 11 residues. The germline V and J ends were trimmed by 11 bases and 3 bases, with 8 bases remaining between them. In germline, CDR1 is MNHNS, CDR2 SASEGT.